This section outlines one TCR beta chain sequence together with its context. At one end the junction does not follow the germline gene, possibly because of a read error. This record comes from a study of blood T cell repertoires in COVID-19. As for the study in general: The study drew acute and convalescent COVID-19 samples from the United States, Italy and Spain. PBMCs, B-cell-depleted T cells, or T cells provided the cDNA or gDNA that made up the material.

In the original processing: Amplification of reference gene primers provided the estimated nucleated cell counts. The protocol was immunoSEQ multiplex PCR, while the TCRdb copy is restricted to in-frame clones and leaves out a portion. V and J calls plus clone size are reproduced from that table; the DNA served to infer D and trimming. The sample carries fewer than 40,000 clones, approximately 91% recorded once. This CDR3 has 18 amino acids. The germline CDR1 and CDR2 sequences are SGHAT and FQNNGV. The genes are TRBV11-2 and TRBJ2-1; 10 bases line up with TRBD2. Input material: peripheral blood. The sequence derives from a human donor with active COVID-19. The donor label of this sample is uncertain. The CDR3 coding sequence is TGTGCCAGCAGCCTAGAGGGTAGCGGGGGGAGCTCCTACAATGAGCAGTTCTTC. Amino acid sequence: CASSLEGSGGSSYNEQFF.